A selection of T cell receptor beta chains follows, all from one sample in a study of monozygotic twins with inflammatory bowel disease. TCRdb reworked the 5' RACE reads into one entry per CDR3 protein, no DNA. Here the sample table reports 110,000 or so distinct CDR3 sequences. Source material: blood. The receptors were sampled from a human donor with ulcerative colitis or Crohn's disease, or a healthy co-twin of an affected twin (not recorded which). The CDR3 runs from the conserved cysteine through the conserved F or W.

j_call v_call cdr3_aa
TRBJ1-3 TRBV15 CATSRVGSGNTIYF
TRBJ2-1 TRBV6-1 CASNPDRFSYNEQFF
TRBJ1-3 TRBV30 CAWSATRYSGNTIYF
TRBJ2-1 TRBV20-1 CSARSSSGQGVYNEQFF
TRBJ1-1 TRBV20-1 CSAGGGPGTEAFF
TRBJ1-2 TRBV29-1 CSARGGTPSYGYTF
TRBJ2-7 TRBV10-3 CAIRGQGKSSYEQYF
TRBJ2-3 TRBV7-8 CASSPGTRTDTQYF
TRBJ2-3 TRBV12-3/TRBV12-4 CASTLFGDTQYF
TRBJ1-5 TRBV6-1 CASSTTGWDSHQPQHF
TRBJ2-1 TRBV7-3 CASSLASGYEQFF
TRBJ2-3 TRBV5-1 CASSLALAGSTDTQYF
TRBJ1-3 TRBV7-2 CASSLGHPSSGNTIYF
TRBJ1-5 TRBV30 CAWSVAEYSNQPQHF